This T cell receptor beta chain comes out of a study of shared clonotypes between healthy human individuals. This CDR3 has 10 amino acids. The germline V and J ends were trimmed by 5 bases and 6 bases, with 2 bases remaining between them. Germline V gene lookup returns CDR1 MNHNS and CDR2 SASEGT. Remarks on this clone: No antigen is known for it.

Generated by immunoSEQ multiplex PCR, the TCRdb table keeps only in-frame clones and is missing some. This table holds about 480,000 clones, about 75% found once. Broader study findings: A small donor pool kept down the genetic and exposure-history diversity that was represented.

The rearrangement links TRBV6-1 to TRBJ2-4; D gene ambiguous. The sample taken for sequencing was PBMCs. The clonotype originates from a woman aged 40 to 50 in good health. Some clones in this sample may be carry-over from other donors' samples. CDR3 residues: CASSTNIQYF. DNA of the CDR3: TGTGCCAGCAGTACAAACATTCAGTACTTC.